The 26 T cell receptor beta chains below come from one sample, sequenced in a study of naive and memory T cell subsets (dated 2017 in TCRdb). The library came from 5' RACE. Sequencing took place on an Illumina MiSeq. The ligated cDNA was amplified in four rounds of PCR with nested alpha and beta constant region primers together with the SP2 primer. TCRdb passed the public sequencing reads through fastp at Q25 and MiXCR, retaining productive beta sequences. Entries that share a CDR3 protein sequence are merged under the most common genes and DNA. The sample table contains tens of thousands of distinct CDR3 sequences; only one count was recorded for over 15% of them. The ten largest account for 2.6% of the sample. A robust, sensitive protocol for the amplification, sequencing and analysis of TCRs was described in the study, in which 3' ligation of a UMI-containing oligonucleotide to TCR cDNA was used.

The receptors derive from a female donor in good health.

This clonotype was counted ten times or more. The gene calls are TRBV20-1 and TRBJ1-5; 8 bases align to TRBD1. CDR1 is DFQATT, CDR2 SNEGSKA, per germline (reference sequence). The CDR3 has 18 amino acids. The junction had 11 bases not matched to a gene; V was cut back by 1 base and J by 0 bases. The CDR3 is CSARVGRGQGYSNQPQHF. The DNA for the CDR3 is TGCAGTGCTAGAGTGGGCAGGGGGCAAGGATATAGCAATCAGCCCCAGCATTTT.

This chain's CDR3 is CASSRATGTGAPGANVLTF. The CDR3 bases are TGTGCCAGCAGCCGGGCAACCGGGACAGGCGCTCCTGGGGCCAACGTCCTGACTTTC. The genes are TRBV4-2 and TRBJ2-6; the match to TRBD1 covers 8 bases. Germline V CDR1 and CDR2: LGHNA, YNFKEQ. This CDR3 has 19 residues. The J segment lost 2 bases and the V segment lost 4 bases, leaving 13 bases of the junction unmatched.

J is TRBJ1-5 and V is TRBV24-1; D uncertain. CDR3 length: 16 amino acids. Germline assignment: CDR1 KGHDR and CDR2 SFDVKD. V was shortened by 3 bases and J by 0 bases, with 11 bases between the two germline ends. The CDR3 spells CATSDLTPYSNQPQHF. CDR3 nucleotide sequence: TGTGCCACCAGTGATCTGACACCCTATAGCAATCAGCCCCAGCATTTT.

This clonotype was recorded at least ten times. J is TRBJ1-1 and V is TRBV7-9; D remains unclear. Germline CDR1 SEHNR, CDR2 FQNEAQ (reference sequence). This CDR3 spans 11 amino acids. Trimming removed 1 base from V and 11 bases from J, with 8 bases in between. DNA for the CDR3: TGTGCCAGCAGCTTAGGGCAGGATGCTTTCTTT. This translates into CASSLGQDAFF.

The rearrangement links TRBV5-1 to TRBJ1-1, with 8 nucleotides matching TRBD1. The CDR3 is 15 amino acids. After removal of 3 bases from V and 1 base from J, the junction contained 5 bases not matched to a gene. CDR1 and CDR2 from the germline V gene are SGHRS and YFSETQ. In nucleotides, the CDR3 is TGCGCCAGCAGCTCAGGGGGCCGGGGGAACACTGAAGCTTTCTTT. Its translation: CASSSGGRGNTEAFF.

This clonotype was observed a handful of times. The gene calls are TRBV7-9 and TRBJ1-2; possible D gene TRBD1, 5 bases. Germline V gene lookup returns CDR1 SEHNR and CDR2 FQNEAQ (reference sequence). The germline V and J ends were trimmed by 6 bases and 8 bases, with 16 bases remaining between them. CDR3 size: 13 residues. CDR3 nucleotide sequence: TGTGCCAGCAGTCTCCAGGGATCGGACGGCTACACCTTC. It encodes CASSLQGSDGYTF.

This clonotype was seen at least ten times. V and J are TRBV20-1 and TRBJ1-6; D call uncertain. CDR1 is DFQATT, CDR2 SNEGSKA, per germline (reference sequence). CDR3 length: 13 residues. Trimming took 3 bases from V and 6 from J, leaving 9 bases between them. The CDR3 sequence is CSARLTANSPLHF. The CDR3 region has the DNA TGCAGTGCTAGGTTGACCGCTAATTCACCCCTCCACTTT.

This clonotype has a handful of counts. The gene calls are TRBV5-6 and TRBJ2-4; D ambiguous. The V gene lost 1 base and the J gene lost 2 bases, with 4 bases spanning the gap. The CDR3 runs to 13 residues. Germline V gene lookup returns CDR1 SGHDT and CDR2 YYEEEE. Written as DNA, the CDR3 is TGTGCCAGCAGCTTGCGATCCAAAAACATTCAGTACTTC. Amino acid sequence: CASSLRSKNIQYF.

This clonotype was seen ten or more times. The chain joins TRBV20-1 to TRBJ1-2, with 8 bases identical to TRBD1. Germline trimming cut 2 bases from V and 8 bases from J; bases unmatched to any gene: 7. CDR1 is DFQATT, CDR2 SNEGSKA, per germline (reference sequence). This CDR3 comprises 13 residues. The CDR3 is CSARMTGDGGYTF. The DNA for the CDR3 is TGCAGTGCTAGAATGACAGGGGACGGCGGCTACACCTTC.

This rearrangement joins TRBV6-2 or TRBV6-3 to TRBJ1-2; D unclear. Trimming removed 0 bases at V and 0 bases at J, with 5 bases between. The CDR3 loop spans 14 amino acids. Per germline, CDR1 MNHEY and CDR2 SVGEGT. The CDR3 loop is CASSYSIANYGYTF. The CDR3 nucleotides read TGTGCCAGCAGTTACTCGATAGCTAACTATGGCTACACCTTC.

This clonotype was picked up many times. The rearrangement joins TRBV20-1 to TRBJ1-2, with 7 bases fitting TRBD1. The CDR3 is 15 amino acids. Looked up from germline, CDR1 is DFQATT and CDR2 is SNEGSKA (reference sequence). J was trimmed by 5 bases and V by 2 bases; bases with no gene match: 11. Here the CDR3 DNA reads TGCAGTGCTAGATCACCGGATACAGGGGTATATGGCTACACCTTC. This gives the protein CSARSPDTGVYGYTF.

The sample holds many counts of this clonotype. This rearrangement joins TRBV6-5 to TRBJ2-7, with D perhaps TRBD2 (6 bases). Germline lookup yields CDR1 MNHEY and CDR2 SVGAGI. The CDR3 spans 13 residues. Trimming stripped 5 bases from V and 2 bases from J, with 10 bases between. The CDR3 sequence is CASSPGSTYEQYF. The DNA for the CDR3 is TGTGCCAGCAGTCCCGGGAGTACCTACGAGCAGTACTTC.

J is TRBJ2-1 and V is TRBV9, with D unresolved. The CDR3 runs to 12 residues. The germline CDR1 and CDR2 sequences are SGDLS and YYNGEE. V shed 4 bases and J shed 7 bases, with 9 bases lying between them. This CDR3 reads CASSLQENEQFF. As DNA, the CDR3 is TGTGCCAGCAGCCTGCAGGAGAATGAGCAGTTCTTC.

The genes are TRBV7-2 and TRBJ2-7; D may be TRBD1 (5 bases). Trimming removed 4 bases from V and 4 bases from J, with 8 bases in between. Looked up from germline, CDR1 is SGHTA and CDR2 is FQGNSA. The CDR3 is 12 residues long. The chain's CDR3 is CASSSAGYEQYF. In DNA, the CDR3 is TGTGCCAGCAGCTCCGCAGGGTACGAGCAGTACTTC.

This clonotype has more than one count but fewer than ten. V usage is TRBV29-1 and J usage is TRBJ2-5; 10 nucleotides align to TRBD1. Germline loops: CDR1 SQVTM, CDR2 ANQGSEA. Trimming took 6 bases from V and 1 from J; bases not matched to a gene: 5. This CDR3 comprises 14 residues. The CDR3 coding sequence is TGCAGCGTGAGTGGACAGGGGGTCCAAGAGACCCAGTACTTC. This encodes CSVSGQGVQETQYF.

This clonotype was observed at least ten times. V is TRBV12-3 or TRBV12-4 and J is TRBJ2-3; 7 bases agree with TRBD2. The CDR3 totals 15 residues. V was clipped by 5 bases and J by 2 bases; unmatched bases: 7. The CDR3 sequence: CASSPGLVVTDTQYF. The CDR3 DNA sequence: TGTGCCAGCAGTCCCGGACTAGTTGTCACAGATACGCAGTATTTT.

This clonotype was counted at least ten times. The J gene is TRBJ2-3, the V gene TRBV20-1; TRBD1 aligns across 7 bases. In germline, CDR1 is DFQATT, CDR2 SNEGSKA (reference sequence). Trimming took 5 bases from V and 0 from J; bases not matched to a gene: 8. CDR3 length: 15 amino acids. CDR3 loop: CSAPPGQSSTDTQYF. The CDR3 DNA reads as TGCAGTGCTCCTCCGGGACAGTCTAGCACAGATACGCAGTATTTT.

V is TRBV9 and J is TRBJ2-7, with D perhaps assigned TRBD1 or TRBD2 (5 bases each). Trimming pared 2 bases from V and 6 bases from J, leaving 15 bases between. The germline CDR1 and CDR2 sequences are SGDLS and YYNGEE. This CDR3 is built from 14 residues. The CDR3 nucleotides are TGTGCCAGCAGCGTGGGGACGTCCACTGGCGAGCAGTACTTC. Its protein product is CASSVGTSTGEQYF.

This clonotype was found many times. The V and J genes are TRBV20-1 and TRBJ2-7; 9 positions agree with TRBD1. J was trimmed by 7 bases and V by 6 bases; bases with no gene match: 10. This CDR3 region has 13 residues. Germline CDR1 DFQATT, CDR2 SNEGSKA (reference sequence). The CDR3 DNA reads TGCAGTGCAGCACAGGGGGCAGGTGGTGAGCAGTACTTC. Translating gives CSAAQGAGGEQYF.

Only a few counts were recorded for this clonotype. This chain uses TRBV6-5 with TRBJ1-2, with D possibly TRBD1 on 5 matching bases. The germline V and J ends were trimmed by 3 bases and 5 bases, with 13 bases remaining between them. Germline V gives CDR1 MNHEY, CDR2 SVGAGI. The CDR3 covers 14 residues. The chain's CDR3 is CASSYGAPEYGYTF. CDR3 nucleotides: TGTGCCAGCAGTTATGGGGCCCCTGAGTATGGCTACACCTTC.

The gene calls are TRBV12-3 or TRBV12-4 and TRBJ1-2, with 12 bases matching TRBD1. The CDR3 length is 16 residues. The trim removed 5 bases at V and 5 bases at J, leaving 9 bases unmatched. The CDR3 nucleotides are TGTGCCAGCAGTGGGGGCGGGACAGGGGGCCTGTATGGCTACACCTTC. It translates to CASSGGGTGGLYGYTF.

This sequence joins TRBV20-1 and TRBJ2-1; possibly TRBD1 for D (6 bases). The CDR3 length is 13 residues. Germline lookup yields CDR1 DFQATT and CDR2 SNEGSKA (reference sequence). V lost 6 bases and J 5 bases, leaving 14 bases between the germline ends. CDR3 coding DNA: TGCAGTGCCCCGGACAGAGTAAACAATGAGCAGTTCTTC. Translation gives CSAPDRVNNEQFF.

This clonotype was detected many times. In DNA form, the CDR3 reads TGCAGCGTTGAATCAGCGGGGAGTAACACCGGGGAGCTGTTTTTT. Its protein is CSVESAGSNTGELFF. This sequence joins TRBV29-1 and TRBJ2-2, with TRBD2 matching 7 bases. CDR1 SQVTM and CDR2 ANQGSEA come from the germline V gene. Unmatched junction bases numbered 5, after V lost 2 bases and J lost 2 bases. The CDR3 consists of 15 residues.

This clonotype is medium-sized (0.01 to 0.1%) within its sample. The rearrangement joins TRBV20-1 to TRBJ2-3; TRBD1 agrees at 8 bases. The CDR3 is made up of 15 amino acids. Germline V lookup: CDR1 DFQATT, CDR2 SNEGSKA (reference sequence). Trimming at V came to 3 bases and at J to 2 bases, leaving 7 bases not matched to a gene. CDR3 region: CSASWGQVYTDTQYF. The CDR3 DNA reads as TGCAGTGCTAGTTGGGGACAGGTTTACACAGATACGCAGTATTTT.

This clonotype was picked up a small number of times. The J gene is TRBJ1-5, the V gene TRBV20-1; 10 bases fit TRBD1. The CDR3 has 14 residues. From germline, CDR1 is DFQATT and CDR2 SNEGSKA (reference sequence). The V segment lost 5 bases and the J segment 3 bases; nucleotides outside the gene matches: 4. CDR3 in amino acids: CSAPGQGINQPQHF. CDR3 coding DNA: TGCAGTGCTCCGGGACAGGGGATCAATCAGCCCCAGCATTTT.

This clonotype was observed at least ten times. The chain is built from TRBV20-1 and TRBJ1-2; no clear D gene. Germline V gene data show CDR1 as DFQATT and CDR2 as SNEGSKA (reference sequence). The CDR3 sequence is 13 residues long. The germline V and J ends were trimmed by 3 bases and 0 bases, with 8 bases remaining between them. The CDR3 sequence is CSASSGPNYGYTF. CDR3 coding DNA: TGCAGTGCTAGTTCAGGACCTAACTATGGCTACACCTTC.